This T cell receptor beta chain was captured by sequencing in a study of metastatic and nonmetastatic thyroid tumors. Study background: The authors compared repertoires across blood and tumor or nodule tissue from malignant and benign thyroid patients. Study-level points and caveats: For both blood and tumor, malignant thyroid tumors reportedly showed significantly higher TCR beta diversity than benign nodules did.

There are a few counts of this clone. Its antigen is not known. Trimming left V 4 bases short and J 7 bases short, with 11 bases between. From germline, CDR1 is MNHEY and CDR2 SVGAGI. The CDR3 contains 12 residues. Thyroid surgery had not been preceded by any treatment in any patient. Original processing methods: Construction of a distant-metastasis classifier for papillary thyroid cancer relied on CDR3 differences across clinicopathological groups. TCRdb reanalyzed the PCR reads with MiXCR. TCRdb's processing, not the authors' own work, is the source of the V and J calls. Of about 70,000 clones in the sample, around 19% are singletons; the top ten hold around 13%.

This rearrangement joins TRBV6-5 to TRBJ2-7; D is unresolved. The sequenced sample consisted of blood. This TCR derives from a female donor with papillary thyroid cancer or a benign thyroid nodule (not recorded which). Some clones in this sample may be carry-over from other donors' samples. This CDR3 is CASSSAIWEQYF. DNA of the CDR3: TGTGCCAGCAGTTCTGCCATCTGGGAGCAGTACTTC.